The 21 T cell receptor beta chains below come from one sample, sequenced in a study of cytomegalovirus exposure and HLA in healthy donors. Both 60 Vbeta primers and 13 Jbeta primers went into the PCR. TCRdb keeps only in-frame clones here, not all; method: immunoSEQ multiplex PCR. The sample lists about 160,000 clones, about 85% occurring once. The sample consisted of PBMCs. Receptors originate from a man in his fifties in good health and CMV-seropositive.

V and J are TRBV2 and TRBJ1-3, with a possible D match to TRBD1 (6 bases). Germline V gene data show CDR1 as SNHLY and CDR2 as FYNNEI. The CDR3 has 13 residues. V shed 8 bases and J shed 4 bases, with 12 bases lying between them. The CDR3 region is CASSSGVGNTIYF. For the CDR3, the DNA is TGTGCCAGCTCATCAGGGGTAGGAAACACCATATATTTT.

The gene calls are TRBV7-2 and TRBJ2-5, with 10 bases that match TRBD1. The CDR3 is 14 amino acids. The germline V gene has CDR1 SGHTA and CDR2 FQGNSA. The trim removed 4 bases at V and 5 bases at J, leaving 4 bases unmatched. The CDR3 coding sequence is TGTGCCAGCAGCTCGACAGGGGGCGCGGAGACCCAGTACTTC. Protein: CASSSTGGAETQYF.

The V and J genes are TRBV28 and TRBJ1-5, with D possibly being TRBD1 (5 bases). CDR1 and CDR2 (germline): MDHEN, SYDVKM. V lost 3 bases and J 5 bases, leaving 14 bases between the germline ends. The CDR3 sequence is 15 residues long. The CDR3 coding sequence is TGTGCCAGCAGTTTTATCGGGGGGTACTATCAGCCCCAGCATTTT. Amino acids: CASSFIGGYYQPQHF.

The gene calls are TRBV4-3 and TRBJ1-2; 9 bases align to TRBD1. CDR1 is LGHNA, CDR2 YSLEER, per germline. V gave up 1 base and J gave up 3 bases; unmatched junction bases: 0. This CDR3 region has 14 residues. In DNA form, the CDR3 reads TGCGCCAGCAGCCAAGGGACAGGGGACTATGGCTACACCTTC. Protein sequence: CASSQGTGDYGYTF.

The chain combines TRBV5-6 with TRBJ1-4; D not certain. Germline CDR1 SGHDT, CDR2 YYEEEE. V was clipped by 0 bases and J by 0 bases, with 15 bases between them. The CDR3 is 18 amino acids. CDR3 sequence: CASSLAWQDGATNEKLFF. The CDR3 DNA is TGTGCCAGCAGCTTGGCTTGGCAGGACGGGGCAACTAATGAAAAACTGTTTTTT.

The rearrangement joins TRBV6-1 to TRBJ1-2; D gene unclear. From germline, CDR1 is MNHNS and CDR2 SASEGT. The CDR3 has 13 residues. V was clipped by 2 bases and J by 4 bases, with 8 bases between them. Here the CDR3 reads CASSESPLYGYTF. DNA for the CDR3: TGTGCCAGCAGTGAATCCCCCCTCTATGGCTACACCTTC.

This clone occurred a few times. The chain has TRBV25-1 and TRBJ1-6, with 8 nucleotides matching TRBD1. Trimming cost V 8 bases and J 7 bases; bases outside gene matches: 10. Per germline, CDR1 MGHDK and CDR2 SYGVNS. This CDR3 contains 15 residues. The CDR3 loop reads CASLPGQGHNSPLHF. CDR3 sequence (DNA): TGTGCCAGCCTCCCCGGACAGGGCCACAATTCACCCCTCCACTTT. Variable domain in full (rest from reference TRBV25-1 and TRBJ1-6): EADIYQTPRYLVIGTGKKITLECSQTMGHDKMYWYQQDPGMELHLIHYSYGVNSTEKGDLSSESTVSRIRTEHFPLTLESARPSHTSQYLCASLPGQGHNSPLHFGNGTRLTVT.

The rearrangement links TRBV28 to TRBJ1-5, with no clear D. Trimming shortened V by 1 base and J by 8 bases, and 6 bases separated the two germline ends. The CDR3 contains 12 residues. Per the germline V gene, CDR1 is MDHEN and CDR2 is SYDVKM. In nucleotides, the CDR3 is TGTGCCAGCAGTTTATTAGACAAGCCCCAGCATTTT. As protein: CASSLLDKPQHF.

The count of this clone is one. The rearrangement links TRBV7-9 to TRBJ1-3; D is ambiguous. This CDR3 is built from 15 residues. V was pared by 1 base and J by 1 base, with 8 bases between. Germline-derived CDR1 and CDR2 are SEHNR and FQNEAQ (reference sequence). The CDR3 nucleotides read TGTGCCAGCAGCTTAGGAGCGGTTTCTGGAAACACCATATATTTT. Encoded protein: CASSLGAVSGNTIYF.

V usage is TRBV19 and J usage is TRBJ2-7; D possibly corresponds to TRBD1 (6 bases). This CDR3 has 16 residues. V lost 5 bases and J lost 2, with 19 bases in between. CDR1 and CDR2 (germline): LNHDA, SQIVND (reference sequence). CDR3 sequence (DNA): TGTGCCAGTAGTCCACGAATGACAGGCCGCCCCTACGAGCAGTACTTC. Translating it yields CASSPRMTGRPYEQYF. Based on the CDR3 plus reference TRBV19 and TRBJ2-7, the full variable domain is DGGITQSPKYLFRKEGQNVTLSCEQNLNHDAMYWYRQDPGQGLRLIYYSQIVNDFQKGDIAEGYSVSREKKESFPLTVTSAQKNPTAFYLCASSPRMTGRPYEQYFGPGTRLTVT.

The chain couples TRBV10-3 to TRBJ2-7; 9 bases match TRBD2. The J segment lost 2 bases and the V segment lost 4 bases, leaving 3 bases of the junction unmatched. Looked up from germline, CDR1 is ENHRY and CDR2 is SYGVKD. CDR3 length: 14 amino acids. CDR3 region: CAISGLAATYEQYF. The CDR3 DNA reads as TGTGCCATCAGTGGACTAGCGGCCACCTACGAGCAGTACTTC.

This clone has a handful of counts. The chain is built from TRBV9 and TRBJ1-3; no firm D call. Trimming removed 4 bases from V and 4 bases from J, with 15 bases in between. This CDR3 is built from 15 residues. Looked up from germline, CDR1 is SGDLS and CDR2 is YYNGEE. For the CDR3, the DNA is TGTGCCAGCAGCTCTGACACCCCCGCGGGAAACACCATATATTTT. It codes for CASSSDTPAGNTIYF. Using reference TRBV9 and TRBJ1-3 for the parts outside the CDR3, the full variable domain is DSGVTQTPKHLITATGQRVTLRCSPRSGDLSVYWYQQSLDQGLQFLIQYYNGEERAKGNILERFSAQQFPDLHSELNLSSLELGDSALYFCASSSDTPAGNTIYFGEGSWLTVV.

This chain connects TRBV28 to TRBJ1-2; no firm D call. V was cut by 2 bases and J by 2 bases, with 6 bases left in between. The V gene's germline CDR1 is MDHEN and CDR2 SYDVKM. The CDR3 runs 13 residues. CDR3 residues: CASSLNYNYGYTF. The CDR3 nucleotides read TGTGCCAGCAGTTTAAACTACAACTATGGCTACACCTTC.

The CDR3 sequence is CASSKPLGSAETQYF. CDR3 nucleotide sequence: TGTGCCAGCAGCAAACCACTGGGTAGCGCGGAGACCCAGTACTTC. The chain combines TRBV14 with TRBJ2-5; possibly TRBD2 for D (5 bases). Deletions cut 5 bases from V and 5 bases from J, with 18 bases between. This CDR3 comprises 15 residues. Germline CDR1 reads SGHDN; CDR2 reads FVKESK.

This clone was detected once. This chain links TRBV18 with TRBJ2-7; 7 bases are shared with TRBD2. The CDR3 spans 14 residues. Per germline, CDR1 KGHSH and CDR2 LQKENI. The V gene end was trimmed by 3 bases and the J gene end by 1 base; junction bases not matched to a gene: 3. CDR3 nucleotide sequence: TGTGCCAGCTCACCCGCTAGCGGTTCCTACGAGCAGTACTTC. Translated: CASSPASGSYEQYF.

This clone was detected once. CDR3 DNA: TGTGCCAGCGGCCCTAGCCCGGCGGAGACCCAGTACTTC. Amino acid sequence: CASGPSPAETQYF. The chain couples TRBV5-4 to TRBJ2-5; D might be TRBD2 (5 bases). The CDR3 spans 13 residues. Looked up from germline, CDR1 is SGHNT and CDR2 is YYREEE (reference sequence). V gave up 7 bases and J gave up 5 bases, with 15 bases separating them.

This chain joins TRBV28 and TRBJ1-3, with D tentatively TRBD1 (6 bases). The length of the CDR3 is 15 residues. Trimming removed 6 bases at V and 0 bases at J, with 12 bases between. The germline gives CDR1 MDHEN, CDR2 SYDVKM. The CDR3, as DNA: TGTGCCAGCAGCCCGGGACACATCTCTGGAAACACCATATATTTT. It yields the protein CASSPGHISGNTIYF.

The table lists this clone with a count of one. This chain joins TRBV28 and TRBJ2-3, with TRBD1 identical over 7 bases. CDR1 and CDR2 from the germline V gene are MDHEN and SYDVKM. V lost 8 bases to trimming and J lost 0 bases; unmatched junction nucleotides: 2. There are 13 residues in the CDR3. CDR3: CASGDRSTDTQYF. The DNA for the CDR3 is TGTGCCAGCGGGGACAGAAGCACAGATACGCAGTATTTT.

The chain is built from TRBV20-1 and TRBJ1-2; 7 bases agree with TRBD1. This CDR3 region has 11 residues. Germline-derived CDR1 and CDR2 are DFQATT and SNEGSKA (reference sequence). V shed 6 bases and J 9 bases; nucleotides not matched to a gene: 7. CDR3 loop: CSAPGTVSYTF. CDR3 sequence (DNA): TGCAGTGCACCCGGGACAGTTAGCTACACCTTC.

In DNA form, the CDR3 reads TGTGCCAGCAGAGACACAGGGGCGCGCTACGAGCAGTACTTC. Translating it yields CASRDTGARYEQYF. This chain links TRBV2 with TRBJ2-7; 7 positions agree with TRBD1. After removal of 6 bases from V and 3 bases from J, the junction contained 8 bases not matched to a gene. The CDR3 consists of 14 residues. The germline gives CDR1 SNHLY, CDR2 FYNNEI.

As concerns this clone: The same CDR3 can be traced to other DNA sequences in this sample. The V call is TRBV7-9, the J call TRBJ1-4; tentative D call: TRBD1 (6 bases). The CDR3 runs to 14 residues. Trimming removed 1 base at V and 7 bases at J, with 10 bases between. Germline V gene sequence: CDR1 SEHNR, CDR2 FQNEAQ (reference sequence). The CDR3 DNA reads as TGTGCCAGCAGCTTAGGCCAGGGGAGTGAAAAACTGTTTTTT. Amino acids: CASSLGQGSEKLFF.